These 24 T cell receptor beta chains share one sample of origin, sequenced in a study of cytomegalovirus exposure and HLA in healthy donors (TCRdb year 2017). Libraries were made using the immunoSEQ multiplex PCR assay. A mixture of 60 forward primers for TCR Vbeta segments and 13 reverse primers for TCR Jbeta segments was used in the multiplex PCR. TCRdb limited this immuneACCESS table to in-frame rearrangements with V and J called. A share of clones is missing; checked studies link under half to unresolved V genes, and the rest is unexplained. The sample table lists tens of thousands of clones, 75% to 85% of them with a count of one. The top ten constitute about 6.5% of the sample. Sequencing input: PBMCs. The receptors originated from a male donor in good health and CMV-seronegative.

The CDR3 is CASSPGQGGAGELFF. CDR3 DNA sequence: TGCGCCAGCAGTCCGGGACAGGGCGGTGCCGGGGAGCTGTTTTTT. The rearrangement links TRBV4-1 to TRBJ2-2, with TRBD1 identical over 9 bases. CDR3 size: 15 residues. V lost 6 bases to trimming and J lost 6 bases; unmatched junction nucleotides: 8. Germline V gives CDR1 MGHRA, CDR2 YSYEKL.

J is TRBJ2-4 and V is TRBV7-6; tentative D call: TRBD2 (5 bases). Trimming pared 5 bases from V and 0 bases from J, leaving 14 bases between. Germline-derived CDR1 and CDR2 are SGHVS and FNYEAQ. The CDR3 totals 16 residues. The CDR3 DNA follows: TGTGCCAGCAGCGCGGGCCAGATGCTAGCCAAAAACATTCAGTACTTC. This gives the protein CASSAGQMLAKNIQYF.

The chain carries TRBV19 and TRBJ2-6; 9 nucleotides agree with TRBD1. Germline CDR1 LNHDA, CDR2 SQIVND (reference sequence). The CDR3 spans 18 residues. With V trimmed by 7 bases and J by 1 base, 11 bases remained unmatched. CDR3 residues: CASTSRRGTGSGANVLTF. The CDR3 DNA reads as TGTGCCAGTACCTCAAGGAGGGGGACAGGGTCTGGGGCCAACGTCCTGACTTTC.

This sequence joins TRBV9 and TRBJ2-1, with D possibly TRBD2 on 6 matching bases. There are 15 residues in the CDR3. Between the trimmed V and J ends, which lost 0 bases and 2 bases, there was a span of 9 bases. The germline gives CDR1 SGDLS, CDR2 YYNGEE. The CDR3 sequence is CASSVVAGTYNEQFF. CDR3 DNA: TGTGCCAGCAGCGTAGTCGCGGGGACCTACAATGAGCAGTTCTTC.

The V gene is TRBV6-6, the J gene TRBJ2-7, with 8 positions matching TRBD1. J lost 4 bases, V lost 6 bases, and 8 bases had no gene match. This CDR3 is 14 amino acids long. Germline lookup yields CDR1 MNHNY and CDR2 SVGAGI (reference sequence). CDR3 loop: CASRLGQAAYEQYF. CDR3 nucleotides: TGTGCCAGCAGACTGGGACAGGCGGCATACGAGCAGTACTTC.

V gene TRBV7-2 combines with J gene TRBJ2-5, with 12 bases aligning to TRBD2. The J call is in doubt because the DNA end fits TRBJ2-7 better. The CDR3 spans 15 residues. Germline V gene data show CDR1 as SGHTA and CDR2 as FQGNSA. The DNA of the CDR3 is TGTGCCAGCAGCACGACTAGCGGGGGATACTACGAGCAGTACTTC. Residues: CASSTTSGGYYEQYF.

The chain combines TRBV27 with TRBJ2-2, with D perhaps TRBD2 (5 bases). V lost 4 bases, J lost 0 bases, and 9 bases lay in between. The CDR3 consists of 15 residues. Germline V gene lookup returns CDR1 MNHEY and CDR2 SMNVEV (reference sequence). The CDR3 DNA sequence: TGTGCCAGCAGTTCCGTCGGGGCGAACACCGGGGAGCTGTTTTTT. Residues: CASSSVGANTGELFF.

V gene TRBV6-1 combines with J gene TRBJ2-1; 7 nucleotides line up with TRBD1. Germline values: CDR1 MNHNS, CDR2 SASEGT. The CDR3 totals 17 residues. J was trimmed by 0 bases and V by 3 bases; bases with no gene match: 8. DNA for the CDR3: TGTGCCAGCAGTGAGGGTCCGGGACAGAGCTCCTACAATGAGCAGTTCTTC. Translation gives CASSEGPGQSSYNEQFF.

The chain employs TRBV5-4 and TRBJ1-2; D is ambiguous. Germline V gene data show CDR1 as SGHNT and CDR2 as YYREEE (reference sequence). The V and J ends lost 4 bases and 4 bases respectively, with 8 bases between them. The CDR3 runs to 12 residues. CDR3 nucleotides: TGTGCCAGCAGCCCTAACTTCTATGGCTACACCTTC. Its translation is CASSPNFYGYTF.

J is TRBJ2-7 and V is TRBV5-1; 10 bases line up with TRBD2. The germline V gene has CDR1 SGHRS and CDR2 YFSETQ. The CDR3 spans 18 residues. V trimming: 0 bases; J trimming: 2 bases; junction bases outside the gene matches: 11. CDR3 in amino acids: CASSLEAPTSGAPYEQYF. CDR3 coding DNA: TGCGCCAGCAGCTTGGAGGCCCCCACTAGCGGGGCGCCCTACGAGCAGTACTTC.

J is TRBJ1-2 and V is TRBV27; TRBD1 agrees at 9 bases. Germline CDR1 MNHEY, CDR2 SMNVEV (reference sequence). There are 15 residues in the CDR3. Trimming removed 6 bases from V and 4 bases from J; junction bases left unmatched: 9. The CDR3 here is CASSLTGGPGYGYTF. The CDR3 DNA reads as TGTGCCAGCAGCCTTACAGGGGGCCCGGGCTATGGCTACACCTTC.

The rearrangement links TRBV14 to TRBJ2-3; 9 positions agree with TRBD1. V dropped 1 base and J dropped 3; count of bases not matched to a gene: 2. Germline V lookup: CDR1 SGHDN, CDR2 FVKESK. The CDR3 totals 15 residues. CDR3 nucleotides: TGTGCCAGCAGCCAAGTGGGGACAGGGACAGATACGCAGTATTTT. This codes for CASSQVGTGTDTQYF. The full variable domain, with the rest looked up from reference TRBV14 and TRBJ2-3, is EAGVTQFPSHSVIEKGQTVTLRCDPISGHDNLYWYRRVMGKEIKFLLHFVKESKQDESGMPNNRFLAERTGGTYSTLKVQPAELEDSGVYFCASSQVGTGTDTQYFGPGTRLTVL.

The chain is built from TRBV6-1 and TRBJ2-7, with 8 bases identical to TRBD1. The CDR3 is 14 residues long. Germline V CDR1 and CDR2: MNHNS, SASEGT. With V trimmed by 5 bases and J by 1 base, 4 bases remained unmatched. CDR3 nucleotides: TGTGCCAGCAGTCGACAGGGGCTATCCTACGAGCAGTACTTC. This sequence encodes CASSRQGLSYEQYF.

The chain couples TRBV7-2 to TRBJ2-5; D possibly corresponds to TRBD2 (7 bases). This CDR3 contains 16 residues. Trimming pared 5 bases from V and 5 bases from J, leaving 21 bases between. CDR1 and CDR2 (germline): SGHTA, FQGNSA. CDR3 sequence: CASSPLRGGQWETQYF. In nucleotides, the CDR3 is TGTGCCAGCAGCCCACTGAGGGGGGGGCAGTGGGAGACCCAGTACTTC.

The rearrangement uses TRBV7-2 and TRBJ1-1; tentative D call: TRBD1 (6 bases). The length of the CDR3 is 15 residues. V shed 7 bases and J shed 10 bases, with 25 bases lying between them. Per germline, CDR1 SGHTA and CDR2 FQGNSA. The CDR3 sequence is CASTAGGRENLRAFF. For the CDR3, the DNA is TGTGCCAGCACCGCCGGGGGGCGCGAAAATTTAAGAGCTTTCTTT.

Only one count was recorded for this clone. V usage is TRBV16 and J usage is TRBJ1-2, with TRBD1 identical over 7 bases. The length of the CDR3 is 13 residues. Germline V CDR1 and CDR2: KGHSY, FQNENV. V lost 6 bases and J lost 0; bases outside the gene matches: 1. For the CDR3, the DNA is TGTGCCAGCAGGACAGGGACTAACTATGGCTACACCTTC. The encoded protein is CASRTGTNYGYTF. Using reference TRBV16 and TRBJ1-2 for the parts outside the CDR3, the full variable domain is GEEVAQTPKHLVRGEGQKAKLYCAPIKGHSYVFWYQQVLKNEFKFLISFQNENVFDETGMPKERFSAKCLPNSPCSLEIQATKLEDSAVYFCASRTGTNYGYTFGSGTRLTVV.

To note about this clone: The same CDR3 also results from other DNA sequences found in this sample. The chain joins TRBV27 to TRBJ1-2; the match to TRBD1 covers 9 bases. This CDR3 is 14 amino acids long. V lost 6 bases, J lost 5 bases, and 7 bases stayed unmatched. The germline gives CDR1 MNHEY, CDR2 SMNVEV (reference sequence). CDR3 in DNA: TGTGCCAGCAGCCCGACAGGGGGTGGGTATGGCTACACCTTC. It translates to CASSPTGGGYGYTF.

This chain connects TRBV30 to TRBJ2-3; 9 nucleotides align to TRBD1. With 2 bases clipped from V and 4 bases from J, the junction kept 7 bases outside the gene matches. Germline V gene lookup returns CDR1 GTSNPN and CDR2 SVGIG (reference sequence). The CDR3 has 15 residues. The CDR3 loop reads CAWSRSWDRADTQYF. Written as DNA, the CDR3 is TGTGCCTGGAGTCGCTCGTGGGACAGGGCAGATACGCAGTATTTT.

This clone appeared once. The CDR3 protein is CASSLMGSSPDSYEQYF. CDR3 in DNA: TGTGCCAGCAGCTTAATGGGCAGCTCTCCTGATTCCTACGAGCAGTACTTC. The rearrangement links TRBV7-3 to TRBJ2-7; D gene uncertain. The CDR3 contains 17 residues. Trimming pared 1 base from V and 1 base from J, leaving 17 bases between. Per the germline V gene, CDR1 is SGHTA and CDR2 is FQGTGA.

This chain connects TRBV9 to TRBJ1-3; the D gene is possibly TRBD1 (5 bases). The V and J ends lost 0 bases and 0 bases respectively, with 10 bases between them. Germline lookup yields CDR1 SGDLS and CDR2 YYNGEE. The CDR3 spans 16 residues. Here the CDR3 reads CASSVGGDYSGNTIYF. The CDR3 DNA is TGTGCCAGCAGCGTAGGAGGGGACTACTCTGGAAACACCATATATTTT.

The rearrangement links TRBV7-6 to TRBJ2-7; 9 bases are shared with TRBD1. Trimming removed 5 bases from V and 0 bases from J; junction bases left unmatched: 8. CDR1 and CDR2 (germline): SGHVS, FNYEAQ. This CDR3 contains 16 residues. CDR3 coding DNA: TGTGCCAGCAGCGGTACGGGACAGGGTAGCTCCTACGAGCAGTACTTC. Amino acid sequence: CASSGTGQGSSYEQYF.

The rearrangement uses TRBV9 and TRBJ1-2, with 7 bases that match TRBD1. The junction had 19 bases not matched to a gene; V was cut back by 3 bases and J by 5 bases. This CDR3 is 18 amino acids long. Germline lookup yields CDR1 SGDLS and CDR2 YYNGEE. This CDR3 reads CASSDRQGRYGAGYGYTF. DNA for the CDR3: TGTGCCAGCAGCGACCGACAGGGTAGATACGGAGCAGGATATGGCTACACCTTC.

The rearrangement uses TRBV7-9 and TRBJ2-7, with 11 positions matching TRBD1. CDR1 SEHNR and CDR2 FQNEAQ come from the germline V gene (reference sequence). CDR3 length: 18 residues. V lost 1 base and J lost 0; bases outside the gene matches: 8. The CDR3 DNA is TGTGCCAGCAGCTTAGTATTGGGGGGACAGGGGGGCTCCTACGAGCAGTACTTC. It specifies CASSLVLGGQGGSYEQYF.

The rearrangement uses TRBV29-1 and TRBJ1-2, with 11 bases aligning to TRBD1. Looked up from germline, CDR1 is SQVTM and CDR2 is ANQGSEA. The V and J ends lost 4 bases and 8 bases, in that order; junction bases with no gene match: 0. The CDR3 is made up of 11 amino acids. The chain's CDR3 is CSVGTGGGYTF. The CDR3 coding sequence is TGCAGCGTTGGGACAGGGGGCGGCTACACCTTC.